These T cell receptor beta chains were read from a single sample in a study of blood T cell repertoires in COVID-19. Produced via immunoSEQ multiplex PCR; TCRdb's table is partial and in-frame only. The sample lists 140,000 to 150,000 clones; roughly 89% were seen once. The sequenced sample was PBMCs or T cells enriched from blood (not recorded which). These receptors all stem from a woman in her fifties or sixties who had been exposed to COVID-19. The conserved cysteine and the conserved F or W are not part of the CDR3 here. The D gene is left open where the match is weak.

TRBJ1-1,TRBV29-1,.,11,SVTGRTTLKAF
TRBJ2-3,TRBV3-1/TRBV3-2,TRBD2,16,ASSRRAASGVSTDTQY
TRBJ2-4,TRBV19,.,12,ASNSGLRKNIQY
TRBJ1-6,TRBV9,TRBD1,11,ASSGGTAMPLH
TRBJ2-3,TRBV7-5,.,15,ARSPRTSGLPWDTQY
TRBJ2-2,TRBV27,TRBD1,12,ASSLTGDTGELF
TRBJ1-2,TRBV7-2,.,9,ASSLNRVNT
TRBJ2-2,TRBV6-6,TRBD1,13,ASIFTGGTTGELF
TRBJ1-5,TRBV11-3,.,14,ASSPDGQALDQPQH
TRBJ2-2,TRBV4-1,.,8,ASGQGELF
TRBJ2-3,TRBV5-1,TRBD2,15,ASSLGTSGRGTDTQY
TRBJ2-5,TRBV28,TRBD2,12,ASRPLAGAETQY
TRBJ1-5,TRBV20-1,.,13,SASPLGGSNQPQH
TRBJ1-1,TRBV5-1,TRBD1,12,ASNKGGLNTEAF
TRBJ2-1,TRBV9,.,12,ASSVGDSYNEQF
TRBJ2-5,TRBV11-3,TRBD1,11,ASSQGDQETQY
TRBJ1-2,TRBV5-1,.,11,ASSLVTGYGYT